The 16 T cell receptor beta chains below were found in one sample sequenced in a study of cytomegalovirus exposure and HLA in healthy donors. PCR used 60 Vbeta primers and 13 Jbeta primers. Only in-frame clones appear in the TCRdb table, and some are missing; sequencing was by immunoSEQ multiplex PCR. The data contain tens of thousands of clones, roughly 81% of them seen just once; the ten biggest clones take up 5.6%. Material: PBMCs. The source of these receptors is a woman younger than 30 in good health and CMV-seropositive.

The CDR3 coding sequence is TGCGCCAGCAGCTTGACTAGCGGACAGGAGCAGTTCTTC. Its translation is CASSLTSGQEQFF. The rearrangement uses TRBV5-1 and TRBJ2-1; the match to TRBD2 covers 8 bases. With V trimmed by 1 base and J by 10 bases, 4 bases remained unmatched. The CDR3 sequence is 13 residues long. Germline CDR1 and CDR2: SGHRS and YFSETQ.

The V call is TRBV6-5, the J call TRBJ2-7; 7 nucleotides align to TRBD1. This CDR3 has 14 amino acids. V was clipped by 2 bases and J by 5 bases; unmatched bases: 6. Germline CDR1 reads MNHEY; CDR2 reads SVGAGI. CDR3 residues: CASSYLRRGHEQYF. The CDR3 DNA sequence: TGTGCCAGCAGTTACCTCCGTAGGGGGCACGAGCAGTACTTC.

This clone was picked up many times. This chain uses TRBV7-9 with TRBJ1-1, with a possible D match to TRBD1 (6 bases). The CDR3 runs 14 residues. Per the germline V gene, CDR1 is SEHNR and CDR2 is FQNEAQ (reference sequence). The ends were cut back, 4 bases at V and 7 bases at J, with 16 bases in the middle. DNA of the CDR3: TGTGCCAGCAGCTGGGCAGCAGGGGTGGGTGAAGCTTTCTTT. Protein product: CASSWAAGVGEAFF.

This clone occurred a few times. The rearrangement uses TRBV5-1 and TRBJ1-1, with 9 positions matching TRBD1. The CDR3 loop spans 15 amino acids. CDR1 and CDR2 from the germline V gene are SGHRS and YFSETQ. J was trimmed by 5 bases and V by 4 bases; bases with no gene match: 9. The CDR3 reads CASSPGQGGRTEAFF. The CDR3, as DNA: TGCGCCAGCAGCCCGGGACAGGGAGGAAGAACTGAAGCTTTCTTT.

Turning to this clone: At one end, the junction sequence differs from germline, possibly due to a read error. V usage is TRBV5-6 and J usage is TRBJ1-2; TRBD1 agrees at 7 bases. CDR1 and CDR2 (germline): SGHDT, YYEEEE. The CDR3 extends over 14 amino acids. The CDR3 DNA reads as TGTGCCAGCACCTTGGGGGGACAGATCGATGGCTACACCTTC. This encodes CASTLGGQIDGYTF. The whole variable domain, filled in from reference TRBV5-6 and TRBJ1-2, reads DAGVTQSPTHLIKTRGQQVTLRCSPKSGHDTVSWYQQALGQGPQFIFQYYEEEERQRGNFPDRFSGHQFPNYSSELNVNALLLGDSALYLCASTLGGQIDGYTFGSGTRLTVV.

The rearrangement joins TRBV14 to TRBJ1-2, with 8 bases that match TRBD1. The CDR3 loop spans 14 amino acids. V was pared by 6 bases and J by 4 bases, with 7 bases of the junction left unmatched. Per the germline V gene, CDR1 is SGHDN and CDR2 is FVKESK. Here the CDR3 DNA reads TGTGCCAGCAGTCGAGGACAGGGACCCTATGGCTACACCTTC. Protein: CASSRGQGPYGYTF.

The J gene is TRBJ1-4, the V gene TRBV6-6; 7 bases match TRBD1. CDR1 MNHNY and CDR2 SVGAGI come from the germline V gene (reference sequence). Losses at the gene ends were 7 bases for V and 6 bases for J; bases not matched to a gene: 8. The CDR3 is 14 residues long. CDR3 loop: CASNSGTADEKLFF. CDR3 nucleotide sequence: TGTGCCAGCAACTCCGGGACAGCAGATGAAAAACTGTTTTTT.

The genes are TRBV19 and TRBJ1-5, with 7 bases identical to TRBD1. Trimming took 2 bases from V and 5 from J; bases not matched to a gene: 9. Looked up from germline, CDR1 is LNHDA and CDR2 is SQIVND (reference sequence). CDR3 length equals 16 residues. The CDR3 DNA sequence: TGTGCCAGTAGTATAAAAGTTAGGACAGGCGATCAGCCCCAGCATTTT. Translated, it gives CASSIKVRTGDQPQHF.

This chain links TRBV25-1 with TRBJ1-1; D is ambiguous. The CDR3 sequence is 16 residues long. Germline V gene data show CDR1 as MGHDK and CDR2 as SYGVNS. V was pared by 5 bases and J by 7 bases, with 23 bases between. CDR3 amino acids: CASSRINPDPWSEAFF. The CDR3 nucleotides read TGTGCCAGCAGTAGAATAAATCCGGATCCATGGAGTGAAGCTTTCTTT.

The chain couples TRBV10-3 to TRBJ2-5; 11 bases match TRBD2. From germline, CDR1 is ENHRY and CDR2 SYGVKD. Losses at the gene ends were 7 bases for V and 2 bases for J; bases not matched to a gene: 3. The CDR3 has 14 residues. The CDR3 DNA reads TGTGCCATCAATACTAGCGGGGGACAAGAGACCCAGTACTTC. Encoded protein: CAINTSGGQETQYF.

This chain links TRBV30 with TRBJ2-2; D perhaps matches TRBD2 (6 bases). The V gene's germline CDR1 is GTSNPN and CDR2 SVGIG (reference sequence). V was shortened by 4 bases and J by 2 bases, with 17 bases between the two germline ends. The CDR3 is 16 amino acids. CDR3 sequence (DNA): TGTGCCTGGACACTAGAAGGGACTTTAAACACCGGGGAGCTGTTTTTT. It encodes CAWTLEGTLNTGELFF.

This clone was seen just once. V usage is TRBV19 and J usage is TRBJ1-1; 7 positions match TRBD1. The germline V gene has CDR1 LNHDA and CDR2 SQIVND (reference sequence). This CDR3 has 14 amino acids. Trimming took 3 bases from V and 1 from J; bases not matched to a gene: 2. The CDR3 DNA reads TGTGCCAGTAGTATGACAGGGACGAACACTGAAGCTTTCTTT. Translated, it gives CASSMTGTNTEAFF.

This chain links TRBV28 with TRBJ2-7, with 9 bases matching TRBD1. This CDR3 region has 17 residues. CDR1 and CDR2 (germline): MDHEN, SYDVKM. Trimming at V came to 3 bases and at J to 3 bases, leaving 12 bases not matched to a gene. The CDR3 DNA sequence: TGTGCCAGCAGTTTCTTCCTACAGGGGGCTTCCCTCTACGAGCAGTACTTC. It translates to CASSFFLQGASLYEQYF.

The chain links TRBV5-1 to TRBJ1-2; D ambiguous. Trimming cost V 4 bases and J 4 bases, with 23 bases left between them. The CDR3 is 17 residues long. Germline CDR1 SGHRS, CDR2 YFSETQ. CDR3 protein: CASSTGEVTRNLYGYTF. The CDR3, as DNA: TGCGCCAGCAGCACCGGAGAGGTGACCCGGAACCTCTATGGCTACACCTTC.

The chain employs TRBV4-2 and TRBJ2-7; TRBD1 agrees at 8 bases. Germline values: CDR1 LGHNA, CDR2 YNFKEQ. The CDR3 covers 16 residues. Germline trimming cut 0 bases from V and 6 bases from J; bases unmatched to any gene: 10. DNA for the CDR3: TGTGCCAGCAGCCAAGAGTTGGAGTTCGGACAGGGCGAGCAGTACTTC. Amino acids: CASSQELEFGQGEQYF.

The chain joins TRBV2 to TRBJ2-7; 7 nucleotides line up with TRBD2. The CDR3 covers 13 residues. From germline, CDR1 is SNHLY and CDR2 FYNNEI. V was clipped by 6 bases and J by 4 bases; unmatched bases: 6. The CDR3 region has the DNA TGTGCCAGCAGAGCCGACGGGGGGTACGAGCAGTACTTC. This gives the protein CASRADGGYEQYF.